A single sample is the source of the 26 T cell receptor beta chains below, sequenced in a study of OX40 agonist ivuxolimab in advanced cancers. Produced via immunoSEQ multiplex PCR; TCRdb's table is partial and in-frame only. The sample holds tens of thousands of clones, just under 85% seen once. Here the sequenced sample was CD4+ or CD8+ T cells sorted from blood, taken in a trial of the OX40 agonist ivuxolimab. The receptor set was obtained from an adult with an advanced solid tumor such as melanoma, head and neck, liver or kidney cancer.

The CDR3 nucleotides are TGTGCCAGTAGCCGGTTGGGTGGGGACAGGATCAACACTGAAGCTTTCTTT. It encodes CASSRLGGDRINTEAFF. The chain couples TRBV19 to TRBJ1-1; 8 bases match TRBD1. After removal of 6 bases from V and 2 bases from J, the junction contained 14 bases not matched to a gene. The CDR3 has 17 residues. CDR1 and CDR2 from the germline V gene are LNHDA and SQIVND (reference sequence).

The gene calls are TRBV7-6 and TRBJ2-7, with no clear D. Per germline, CDR1 SGHVS and CDR2 FNYEAQ. The CDR3 runs to 13 residues. The germline V and J ends were trimmed by 2 bases and 5 bases, with 10 bases remaining between them. DNA of the CDR3: TGTGCCAGCAGCTTATTTGGATCGAACGAGCAGTACTTC. It encodes CASSLFGSNEQYF.

The chain links TRBV5-4 to TRBJ2-7; tentatively, D is TRBD1 (6 bases). CDR1 and CDR2 (germline): SGHNT, YYREEE (reference sequence). The CDR3 runs to 15 residues. The V gene lost 0 bases and the J gene lost 2 bases, with 12 bases spanning the gap. Here the CDR3 reads CASSLVQGLAYEQYF. The CDR3 nucleotides are TGTGCCAGCAGCTTGGTCCAGGGGCTAGCCTACGAGCAGTACTTC.

The rearrangement uses TRBV11-1 and TRBJ2-7; maybe TRBD1 (5 bases). From germline, CDR1 is SGHAT and CDR2 FQDESV (reference sequence). V was cut by 2 bases and J by 4 bases, with 12 bases left in between. The CDR3 has 14 amino acids. The DNA for the CDR3 is TGTGCCAGCAGCTTAAACCCAGGGTTGTACGAGCAGTACTTC. This sequence encodes CASSLNPGLYEQYF. The full variable domain, rest sourced from reference TRBV11-1 and TRBJ2-7, is EAEVAQSPRYKITEKSQAVAFWCDPISGHATLYWYRQILGQGPELLVQFQDESVVDDSQLPKDRFSAERLKGVDSTLKIQPAELGDSAMYLCASSLNPGLYEQYFGPGTRLTVT.

Only one count was recorded for this clone. The V and J genes are TRBV6-1 and TRBJ1-2; tentatively, D is TRBD1 (5 bases). The CDR3 is 16 amino acids. The V gene's germline CDR1 is MNHNS and CDR2 SASEGT. The V end lost 2 bases, the J end lost 4 bases, and 17 bases lay between the germline ends. The chain's CDR3 is CASSEQGRTPGYGYTF. DNA of the CDR3: TGTGCCAGCAGTGAACAGGGACGGACGCCGGGCTATGGCTACACCTTC.

This chain joins TRBV28 and TRBJ1-5, with D uncertain. This CDR3 is built from 16 residues. V lost 4 bases, J lost 6 bases, and 19 bases lay in between. The germline V gene encodes CDR1 MDHEN and CDR2 SYDVKM. The DNA of the CDR3 is TGTGCCAGCAGTTCCATTTCCGGGCTGATGGTTCAGCCCCAGCATTTT. Residues: CASSSISGLMVQPQHF.

This clone was seen only a few times. In the same sample, other DNA sequences code for this CDR3. CDR3 residues: CSVGQANEKLFF. CDR3 nucleotides: TGCAGCGTTGGACAGGCAAATGAAAAACTGTTTTTT. V is TRBV29-1 and J is TRBJ1-4; D is perhaps TRBD1 (6 bases). CDR3 size: 12 residues. Trimming removed 4 bases from V and 5 bases from J, with 8 bases in between. Germline values: CDR1 SQVTM, CDR2 ANQGSEA.

The V gene is TRBV5-4, the J gene TRBJ2-5; D remains ambiguous. The CDR3 totals 15 residues. Germline V lookup: CDR1 SGHNT, CDR2 YYREEE (reference sequence). The V end lost 3 bases, the J end lost 2 bases, and 14 bases lay between the germline ends. As DNA, the CDR3 is TGTGCCAGCAGCTCACCAGGCGGTAATCAAGAGACCCAGTACTTC. Encoded protein: CASSSPGGNQETQYF. Full variable domain (remainder filled in from reference TRBV5-4 and TRBJ2-5): ETGVTQSPTHLIKTRGQQVTLRCSSQSGHNTVSWYQQALGQGPQFIFQYYREEENGRGNFPPRFSGLQFPNYSSELNVNALELDDSALYLCASSSPGGNQETQYFGPGTRLLVL.

The CDR3 DNA follows: TGTGCCAGCAGTTTAACTGGACAGGGGGCTTACGAGCAGTACTTC. Its protein is CASSLTGQGAYEQYF. The chain carries TRBV27 and TRBJ2-7; 11 bases fit TRBD1. Germline assignment: CDR1 MNHEY and CDR2 SMNVEV (reference sequence). V lost 2 bases and J lost 4; bases outside the gene matches: 4. CDR3 size: 15 residues.

J is TRBJ1-2 and V is TRBV18; 8 bases line up with TRBD1. Germline values: CDR1 KGHSH, CDR2 LQKENI. The CDR3 runs 12 residues. With 6 bases clipped from V and 6 bases from J, the junction kept 3 bases outside the gene matches. CDR3: CASSQDRDGYTF. CDR3 sequence (DNA): TGTGCCAGCTCCCAGGACAGGGATGGCTACACCTTC.

The chain employs TRBV7-8 and TRBJ1-1; D gene uncertain. CDR1 is SGHVS, CDR2 FQNEAQ, per germline. The V gene lost 2 bases and the J gene lost 1 base, with 11 bases spanning the gap. The CDR3 consists of 15 residues. CDR3 residues: CASSLLGQQNTEAFF. The DNA for the CDR3 is TGTGCCAGCAGCTTATTAGGGCAGCAGAACACTGAAGCTTTCTTT.

J is TRBJ1-2 and V is TRBV7-2; D is unclear. Germline V lookup: CDR1 SGHTA, CDR2 FQGNSA. V lost 2 bases and J lost 6, with 7 bases in between. This CDR3 contains 12 residues. CDR3 nucleotides: TGTGCCAGCAGCTTAAGGGTAGATGGCTACACCTTC. Protein product: CASSLRVDGYTF.

The chain joins TRBV5-6 to TRBJ2-7; D is unresolved. The V gene lost 2 bases and the J gene lost 6 bases, with 12 bases spanning the gap. The CDR3 contains 13 residues. CDR1 and CDR2 from the germline V gene are SGHDT and YYEEEE. Here the CDR3 reads CASSFTLRSEQYF. The DNA for the CDR3 is TGTGCCAGCAGCTTTACCTTGCGTTCCGAGCAGTACTTC.

V is TRBV7-9 and J is TRBJ1-3; weak D call: TRBD1 (6 bases). Germline assignment: CDR1 SEHNR and CDR2 FQNEAQ (reference sequence). The CDR3 extends over 15 amino acids. V lost 2 bases and J lost 2, with 10 bases in between. CDR3 in DNA: TGTGCCAGCAGCTTATCCCGACAGGCTGGAAACACCATATATTTT. Amino acids: CASSLSRQAGNTIYF.

This clone was detected only once. The CDR3 is CASSIGIQGFGKETQYF. CDR3 DNA sequence: TGTGCCAGTAGTATAGGTATACAGGGCTTCGGCAAGGAGACCCAGTACTTC. V is TRBV19 and J is TRBJ2-5, with a tentative D call TRBD1 (6 bases). The CDR3 covers 17 residues. V was cut by 1 base and J by 5 bases, with 20 bases left in between. Germline V gene sequence: CDR1 LNHDA, CDR2 SQIVND (reference sequence).

The sample holds one count of this clone. The chain is built from TRBV5-1 and TRBJ2-1, with 8 bases identical to TRBD2. Germline V gene sequence: CDR1 SGHRS, CDR2 YFSETQ. The CDR3 loop spans 16 amino acids. V was pared by 4 bases and J by 7 bases, with 13 bases of the junction left unmatched. The CDR3 reads CASSNYLAGYQNEQFF. The CDR3 DNA follows: TGCGCCAGCAGCAACTACCTAGCGGGCTACCAAAATGAGCAGTTCTTC.

V usage is TRBV4-1 and J usage is TRBJ1-2; D unresolved. The CDR3 has 13 residues. Deletions cut 4 bases from V and 3 bases from J, with 9 bases between. Germline-derived CDR1 and CDR2 are MGHRA and YSYEKL. The CDR3 DNA is TGCGCCAGCAGCCCGTCCGGGGACTATGGCTACACCTTC. It codes for CASSPSGDYGYTF.

The chain couples TRBV5-1 to TRBJ2-2; 7 bases match TRBD1. The CDR3 has 16 residues. CDR1 and CDR2 from the germline V gene are SGHRS and YFSETQ. Germline trimming cut 0 bases from V and 3 bases from J; bases unmatched to any gene: 5. Here the CDR3 reads CASSLGGTDHTGELFF. In DNA, the CDR3 is TGCGCCAGCAGCTTGGGTGGGACAGATCACACCGGGGAGCTGTTTTTT.

V usage is TRBV7-9 and J usage is TRBJ2-2, with D unresolved. There are 15 residues in the CDR3. V was pared by 8 bases and J by 2 bases, with 15 bases between. Germline loops: CDR1 SEHNR, CDR2 FQNEAQ (reference sequence). As DNA, the CDR3 is TGTGCCAGCCCACTCGGTCCGGCAAACACCGGGGAGCTGTTTTTT. Translated, it gives CASPLGPANTGELFF.

The CDR3 spells CASSGQGDQPQHF. CDR3 sequence (DNA): TGTGCCAGCTCAGGACAGGGGGATCAGCCCCAGCATTTT. The rearrangement joins TRBV18 to TRBJ1-5, with TRBD1 identical over 10 bases. Germline CDR1 is KGHSH and CDR2 is LQKENI. The CDR3 has 13 amino acids. V was pared by 5 bases and J by 5 bases, with 0 bases of the junction left unmatched.

The chain uses TRBV5-1 and TRBJ2-3; tentative D call: TRBD1 (5 bases). The V end lost 0 bases, the J end lost 0 bases, and 14 bases lay between the germline ends. Germline V gene sequence: CDR1 SGHRS, CDR2 YFSETQ. There are 17 residues in the CDR3. Written as DNA, the CDR3 is TGCGCCAGCAGCTTGGGTCAGGGCAAGACTAGCACAGATACGCAGTATTTT. Protein product: CASSLGQGKTSTDTQYF. Based on the CDR3 plus reference TRBV5-1 and TRBJ2-3, the full variable domain is KAGVTQTPRYLIKTRGQQVTLSCSPISGHRSVSWYQQTPGQGLQFLFEYFSETQRNKGNFPGRFSGRQFSNSRSEMNVSTLELGDSALYLCASSLGQGKTSTDTQYFGPGTRLTVL.

The J gene is TRBJ2-1, the V gene TRBV19; D could derive from TRBD1 or TRBD2 (5 bases each). V gave up 4 bases and J gave up 3 bases, with 10 bases separating them. The CDR3 runs 14 residues. Germline lookup yields CDR1 LNHDA and CDR2 SQIVND (reference sequence). CDR3 bases: TGTGCCAGTAGTAGTCCGGGACGCTACAATGAGCAGTTCTTC. Translating it yields CASSSPGRYNEQFF. Full variable domain (outside the CDR3, taken from reference TRBV19 and TRBJ2-1): DGGITQSPKYLFRKEGQNVTLSCEQNLNHDAMYWYRQDPGQGLRLIYYSQIVNDFQKGDIAEGYSVSREKKESFPLTVTSAQKNPTAFYLCASSSPGRYNEQFFGPGTRLTVL.

The rearrangement uses TRBV28 and TRBJ2-7, with 8 bases fitting TRBD2. The CDR3 runs to 13 residues. Trimming cost V 10 bases and J 2 bases; bases outside gene matches: 7. Germline V gives CDR1 MDHEN, CDR2 SYDVKM. The chain's CDR3 is CATTSGGAYEQYF. DNA for the CDR3: TGTGCCACCACTAGCGGCGGTGCCTACGAGCAGTACTTC.

The chain uses TRBV28 and TRBJ2-3; TRBD2 is a possible D gene (7 bases). Germline-derived CDR1 and CDR2 are MDHEN and SYDVKM. The V gene lost 7 bases and the J gene lost 5 bases, with 34 bases spanning the gap. The CDR3 contains 20 residues. CDR3 protein: CASKPPGGSGGRIIRDTQYF. The CDR3 DNA sequence: TGTGCCAGCAAACCACCCGGCGGGTCGGGGGGCCGCATTATAAGAGATACGCAGTATTTT.

The chain has TRBV2 and TRBJ1-1, with D tentatively TRBD1 (6 bases). The V gene lost 5 bases and the J gene lost 0 bases, with 13 bases spanning the gap. Per germline, CDR1 SNHLY and CDR2 FYNNEI. The CDR3 totals 15 residues. The CDR3 sequence is CASSKRTAMNTEAFF. CDR3 sequence (DNA): TGTGCCAGCAGTAAGAGGACAGCGATGAACACTGAAGCTTTCTTT.

This chain uses TRBV5-4 with TRBJ2-5, with 8 nucleotides matching TRBD2. Germline V CDR1 and CDR2: SGHNT, YYREEE (reference sequence). The junction had 13 bases not matched to a gene; V was cut back by 7 bases and J by 2 bases. The CDR3 is 16 residues long. This CDR3 is CASRGRSGGAQETQYF. The CDR3 DNA follows: TGTGCCAGCCGGGGCCGGTCGGGGGGGGCTCAAGAGACCCAGTACTTC.